These 7 T cell receptor beta chains were all obtained from the same sample, sequenced in a study of cytomegalovirus exposure and HLA in healthy donors. The PCR ran on 60 Vbeta and 13 Jbeta primers. TCRdb's table, derived via immunoSEQ multiplex PCR, lists solely in-frame clones and lacks some. The sample carries about 210,000 clones, 81% recorded once. Input material: PBMCs. The receptors derive from a man aged 35-49 years in good health and CMV-seropositive.

The gene calls are TRBV15 and TRBJ1-4; 7 nucleotides line up with TRBD1. With V trimmed by 4 bases and J by 0 bases, 17 bases remained unmatched. Germline-derived CDR1 and CDR2 are LNHNV and YYDKDF (reference sequence). This CDR3 has 20 residues. Here the CDR3 DNA reads TGTGCCACCAGCATGGGACAGCTCGCCAATCTATTCGCAACTAATGAAAAACTGTTTTTT. This translates into CATSMGQLANLFATNEKLFF. Full variable domain (remainder filled in from reference TRBV15 and TRBJ1-4): DAMVIQNPRYQVTQFGKPVTLSCSQTLNHNVMYWYQQKSSQAPKLLFHYYDKDFNNEADTPDNFQSRRPNTSFCFLDIRSPGLGDTAMYLCATSMGQLANLFATNEKLFFGSGTQLSVL.

The CDR3 coding sequence is TGTGCCAGCAGCTTCGGGGGGGCCGGTGAAGCTTTCTTT. It specifies CASSFGGAGEAFF. This sequence joins TRBV11-1 and TRBJ1-1, with D perhaps TRBD1 (6 bases). Looked up from germline, CDR1 is SGHAT and CDR2 is FQDESV (reference sequence). The germline V and J ends were trimmed by 3 bases and 7 bases, with 12 bases remaining between them. The CDR3 extends over 13 amino acids.

CDR3: CASSPEGQPSYEQYF. CDR3 DNA sequence: TGTGCCAGCAGTCCGGAGGGACAGCCATCCTACGAGCAGTACTTC. The chain couples TRBV27 to TRBJ2-7, with D possibly matching TRBD1 (7 bases). Between the trimmed V and J ends, which lost 5 bases and 1 base, there was a span of 15 bases. CDR3 length equals 15 residues. CDR1 is MNHEY, CDR2 SMNVEV, per germline (reference sequence).

The chain employs TRBV28 and TRBJ2-7; a possible D gene is TRBD1 (6 bases). The CDR3 consists of 14 residues. Germline CDR1 reads MDHEN; CDR2 reads SYDVKM. Trimming cost V 4 bases and J 2 bases, with 12 bases left between them. This CDR3 is CASSSRDNPYEQYF. CDR3 in DNA: TGTGCCAGCAGTTCCCGGGACAACCCCTACGAGCAGTACTTC.

This clone appeared once. The chain recombines TRBV5-1 with TRBJ2-1, with TRBD1 matching 12 bases. CDR3 size: 14 residues. The V gene end was trimmed by 4 bases and the J gene end by 8 bases; junction bases not matched to a gene: 4. Germline CDR1 and CDR2: SGHRS and YFSETQ. CDR3 in amino acids: CASSPGQGAYEQFF. In DNA, the CDR3 is TGCGCCAGCAGCCCGGGACAGGGGGCCTATGAGCAGTTCTTC.

This sequence joins TRBV2 and TRBJ2-5; D gene uncertain. V was cut by 6 bases and J by 2 bases, with 7 bases left in between. Germline CDR1 SNHLY, CDR2 FYNNEI. This CDR3 has 12 amino acids. CDR3 sequence reads: CASRTGQETQYF. The DNA for the CDR3 is TGTGCCAGCAGGACTGGGCAAGAGACCCAGTACTTC.

The V gene is TRBV5-1, the J gene TRBJ2-7, with D perhaps matching TRBD1 (5 bases). The germline V gene has CDR1 SGHRS and CDR2 YFSETQ. The V end was cut by 4 bases, the J end by 0 bases, with 14 bases between. The CDR3 sequence is 15 residues long. DNA for the CDR3: TGCGCCAGCAGCCCCACAGGTGTCCTCTCCTACGAGCAGTACTTC. Protein: CASSPTGVLSYEQYF.